These 8 T cell receptor beta chains came from one sample sequenced in a study of cytomegalovirus exposure and HLA in healthy donors. With 60 Vbeta and 13 Jbeta primers, the PCR was carried out. Sequenced by immunoSEQ multiplex PCR; TCRdb stores in-frame clones only, minus some. The sample lists 200,000 or so clones; more than 80% were seen once. Sequenced: PBMCs. The receptors were sampled from a woman between 45 and 65 years old in good health and CMV-seropositive.

The J gene is TRBJ1-2, the V gene TRBV6-1; D is undetermined. The CDR3 runs to 14 residues. Germline lookup yields CDR1 MNHNS and CDR2 SASEGT. Trimming cost V 5 bases and J 1 base, with 11 bases left between them. CDR3 in amino acids: CASSLRHFNYGYTF. Written as DNA, the CDR3 is TGTGCCAGCAGTCTCAGGCATTTTAACTATGGCTACACCTTC.

The chain is built from TRBV9 and TRBJ1-1; no reliable D call. The CDR3 has 15 amino acids. V shed 7 bases and J shed 1 base, with 17 bases lying between them. Germline values: CDR1 SGDLS, CDR2 YYNGEE. CDR3 sequence reads: CASSPEAAPNTEAFF. CDR3 nucleotides: TGTGCCAGCTCGCCAGAGGCAGCTCCGAACACTGAAGCTTTCTTT.

This clone was seen a single time. The chain recombines TRBV4-2 with TRBJ1-4, with D perhaps matching TRBD1 (5 bases). This CDR3 contains 16 residues. Trimming took 2 bases from V and 8 from J, leaving 18 bases between them. Germline-derived CDR1 and CDR2 are LGHNA and YNFKEQ. The CDR3 nucleotides read TGTGCCAGCAGCCAATCCGGGACTAGGGCGTCGGAAAAACTGTTTTTT. It encodes CASSQSGTRASEKLFF.

This chain links TRBV28 with TRBJ2-1; TRBD1 matches 8 bases. Germline CDR1 and CDR2: MDHEN and SYDVKM. V lost 5 bases to trimming and J lost 6 bases; unmatched junction nucleotides: 12. The CDR3 sequence is 16 residues long. The CDR3 spells CASSPQPGGARNEQFF. The CDR3 region has the DNA TGTGCCAGCAGTCCACAACCAGGGGGCGCGCGCAATGAGCAGTTCTTC.

This chain links TRBV19 with TRBJ2-7, with TRBD2 matching 8 bases. CDR1 is LNHDA and CDR2 is SQIVND in the germline V gene (reference sequence). CDR3 size: 12 residues. With V trimmed by 8 bases and J by 5 bases, 5 bases remained unmatched. CDR3 sequence: CASGGGIDEQYF. CDR3 DNA: TGTGCCAGTGGCGGGGGGATTGACGAGCAGTACTTC.

This clone was counted once. The V gene is TRBV7-8, the J gene TRBJ2-5, with 9 bases fitting TRBD2. Judging by the DNA end, TRBJ2-7 fits better; the J call may be wrong. Germline lookup yields CDR1 SGHVS and CDR2 FQNEAQ. The CDR3 consists of 14 residues. The CDR3 sequence: CASSLTSGHYEQYF. CDR3 nucleotides: TGTGCCAGCAGCTTGACTAGCGGCCACTACGAGCAGTACTTC.

This rearrangement joins TRBV18 to TRBJ2-7; D is unclear. Between the trimmed V and J ends, which lost 2 bases and 0 bases, there was a span of 8 bases. The germline CDR1 and CDR2 sequences are KGHSH and LQKENI. The CDR3 is made up of 14 amino acids. CDR3 sequence: CASSPSRSSYEQYF. The CDR3 bases are TGTGCCAGCTCACCAAGCCGGAGCTCCTACGAGCAGTACTTC.

The chain has TRBV19 and TRBJ1-2; D is perhaps TRBD1 (5 bases). The germline CDR1 and CDR2 sequences are LNHDA and SQIVND (reference sequence). This CDR3 region has 15 residues. V was trimmed by 8 bases and J by 0 bases, leaving 16 bases between them. The CDR3 DNA follows: TGTGCCAGTTTTTCGACAGCAGAAGCTAACTATGGCTACACCTTC. It is translated as CASFSTAEANYGYTF.